These 15 T cell receptor beta chains were all obtained from the same sample, sequenced in a study of OX40 agonist ivuxolimab in advanced cancers. This table comes from immunoSEQ multiplex PCR, and its TCRdb copy is limited to in-frame clones, with some not included. The table has tens of thousands of clones, roughly 89% seen once. Sample: CD4+ or CD8+ T cells sorted from blood, taken in a trial of the OX40 agonist ivuxolimab. The receptors were sampled from an adult with an advanced solid tumor such as melanoma, head and neck, liver or kidney cancer.

Here the CDR3 DNA reads TGCGCCAGCAGCTTGGCTGGGGGCGACACCGGGGAGCTGTTTTTT. Its translation is CASSLAGGDTGELFF. The V gene is TRBV5-1, the J gene TRBJ2-2, with a weak D call TRBD1 (6 bases). V was cut by 0 bases and J by 3 bases, with 9 bases left in between. The CDR3 is made up of 15 amino acids. The V gene's germline CDR1 is SGHRS and CDR2 YFSETQ.

The rearrangement links TRBV10-3 to TRBJ1-2; no clear D gene. This CDR3 is built from 13 residues. Germline V CDR1 and CDR2: ENHRY, SYGVKD. V lost 0 bases to trimming and J lost 0 bases, with 2 bases between them. CDR3 in DNA: TGTGCCATCAGTGAGTCCCCTAACTATGGCTACACCTTC. This sequence encodes CAISESPNYGYTF.

The chain uses TRBV15 and TRBJ2-1, with 8 bases fitting TRBD1. V gave up 5 bases and J gave up 7 bases; unmatched junction bases: 10. The CDR3 consists of 15 residues. Germline assignment: CDR1 LNHNV and CDR2 YYDKDF (reference sequence). CDR3 region: CATSARQGMGNEQFF. CDR3 DNA sequence: TGTGCCACCAGCGCCCGACAGGGGATGGGGAATGAGCAGTTCTTC.

This chain joins TRBV2 and TRBJ2-7, with TRBD2 matching over 7 bases. Germline CDR1 SNHLY, CDR2 FYNNEI. This CDR3 has 15 residues. V lost 7 bases to trimming and J lost 5 bases; unmatched junction nucleotides: 14. In DNA form, the CDR3 reads TGTGCCAGCACCCCCAGGAGGGAGGGCCCCCACGAGCAGTACTTC. Its protein is CASTPRREGPHEQYF.

The DNA of the CDR3 is TGTGCCAGCAGTCTCTCCTCTTACGACTACACCTTC. Its protein is CASSLSSYDYTF. The chain carries TRBV2 and TRBJ1-2; D gene uncertain. The CDR3 totals 12 residues. Looked up from germline, CDR1 is SNHLY and CDR2 is FYNNEI. V was shortened by 5 bases and J by 10 bases, with 14 bases between the two germline ends.

The V call is TRBV11-1, the J call TRBJ2-7, with D hard to call. Germline-derived CDR1 and CDR2 are SGHAT and FQDESV (reference sequence). The CDR3 spans 13 residues. Trimming pared 2 bases from V and 2 bases from J, leaving 7 bases between. The CDR3 bases are TGTGCCAGCAGCTTACAGGAAACCTACGAGCAGTACTTC. Its translation is CASSLQETYEQYF.

This sequence joins TRBV5-5 and TRBJ1-2; D uncertain. V was pared by 0 bases and J by 1 base, with 7 bases between. The germline V gene encodes CDR1 SGHKS and CDR2 YYEKEE (reference sequence). The CDR3 runs to 14 residues. Written as DNA, the CDR3 is TGTGCCAGCAGCTTGGCCAGTTTTAACTATGGCTACACCTTC. It is translated as CASSLASFNYGYTF.

The V and J genes are TRBV5-1 and TRBJ2-2, with D perhaps matching TRBD2 (5 bases). This CDR3 is 16 amino acids long. Per the germline V gene, CDR1 is SGHRS and CDR2 is YFSETQ. Trimming cost V 0 bases and J 6 bases, with 15 bases left between them. This CDR3 reads CASSLARTAVAGELFF. The CDR3 DNA reads as TGCGCCAGCAGCTTGGCCCGAACAGCGGTTGCCGGGGAGCTGTTTTTT.

V is TRBV11-2 and J is TRBJ2-1; D is possibly TRBD1 (5 bases). The CDR3 has 12 amino acids. Per the germline V gene, CDR1 is SGHAT and CDR2 is FQNNGV. The V gene lost 0 bases and the J gene lost 8 bases, with 5 bases spanning the gap. The CDR3: CASSLEGHEQFF. The CDR3 DNA follows: TGTGCCAGCAGCTTAGAGGGGCATGAGCAGTTCTTC.

The V gene is TRBV7-9, the J gene TRBJ1-2; unclear D gene. Germline lookup yields CDR1 SEHNR and CDR2 FQNEAQ (reference sequence). Trimming cost V 1 base and J 0 bases, with 6 bases left between them. The CDR3 is 14 amino acids. DNA of the CDR3: TGTGCCAGCAGCTTAGTCCAAACTAACTATGGCTACACCTTC. This codes for CASSLVQTNYGYTF.

The chain has TRBV27 and TRBJ2-2; possible D gene TRBD1, 6 bases. This CDR3 spans 14 amino acids. V gave up 5 bases and J gave up 1 base, with 8 bases separating them. In germline, CDR1 is MNHEY, CDR2 SMNVEV (reference sequence). CDR3 nucleotides: TGTGCCAGCAGTCCACAGGGGAACACCGGGGAGCTGTTTTTT. It encodes CASSPQGNTGELFF.

This clone was detected once. The CDR3 loop is CASSPDPGRGIAEAFF. The CDR3 DNA reads TGTGCCAGCAGCCCCGACCCTGGGAGGGGGATCGCTGAAGCTTTCTTT. The V and J genes are TRBV5-5 and TRBJ1-1; a weak D match, TRBD1 (6 bases). There are 16 residues in the CDR3. Germline V CDR1 and CDR2: SGHKS, YYEKEE (reference sequence). Trimming left V 4 bases short and J 6 bases short, with 22 bases between. Combining the CDR3 with reference TRBV5-5 and TRBJ1-1 gives the whole variable domain DAGVTQSPTHLIKTRGQQVTLRCSPISGHKSVSWYQQVLGQGPQFIFQYYEKEERGRGNFPDRFSARQFPNYSSELNVNALLLGDSALYLCASSPDPGRGIAEAFFGQGTRLTVV.

The V call is TRBV11-2, the J call TRBJ2-5; TRBD1 agrees at 7 bases. The DNA end is more similar to TRBJ2-7, so the J call may be wrong. Germline V gene sequence: CDR1 SGHAT, CDR2 FQNNGV. The CDR3 length is 15 residues. CDR3 coding DNA: TGTGCCAGCAGCTTACGACAGGGCGGGCCCTACGAGCAGTACTTC. It codes for CASSLRQGGPYEQYF.

The chain joins TRBV10-2 to TRBJ2-6; 11 bases are shared with TRBD2. The CDR3 covers 18 residues. CDR1 WSHSY and CDR2 SAAADI come from the germline V gene. Germline trimming cut 4 bases from V and 0 bases from J; bases unmatched to any gene: 5. CDR3 coding DNA: TGCGCCAGCAGTGCGACTAGCGGGATACTCTCTGGGGCCAACGTCCTGACTTTC. The encoded protein is CASSATSGILSGANVLTF.

This clone appeared a single time. This chain links TRBV2 with TRBJ1-1, with D perhaps TRBD1 (6 bases). The CDR3 has 14 amino acids. The V and J ends lost 7 bases and 4 bases respectively, with 16 bases between them. Germline CDR1 SNHLY, CDR2 FYNNEI. DNA for the CDR3: TGTGCCAGCACCCTAGGGGGGGCTGGCACTGAAGCTTTCTTT. Translating gives CASTLGGAGTEAFF. Together with reference TRBV2 and TRBJ1-1, the CDR3 gives the full variable domain: EPEVTQTPSHQVTQMGQEVILRCVPISNHLYFYWYRQILGQKVEFLVSFYNNEISEKSEIFDDQFSVERPDGSNFTLKIRSTKLEDSAMYFCASTLGGAGTEAFFGQGTRLTVV.